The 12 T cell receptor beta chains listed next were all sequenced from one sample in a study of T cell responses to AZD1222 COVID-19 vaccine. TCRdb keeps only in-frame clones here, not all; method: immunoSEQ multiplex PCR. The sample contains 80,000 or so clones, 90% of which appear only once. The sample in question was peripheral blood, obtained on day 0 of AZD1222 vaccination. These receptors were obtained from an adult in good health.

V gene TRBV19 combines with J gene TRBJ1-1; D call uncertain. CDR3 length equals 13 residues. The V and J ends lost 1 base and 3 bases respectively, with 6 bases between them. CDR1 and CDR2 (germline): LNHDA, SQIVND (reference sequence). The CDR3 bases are TGTGCCAGTAGTATAGGTCCCGACACTGAAGCTTTCTTT. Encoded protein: CASSIGPDTEAFF.

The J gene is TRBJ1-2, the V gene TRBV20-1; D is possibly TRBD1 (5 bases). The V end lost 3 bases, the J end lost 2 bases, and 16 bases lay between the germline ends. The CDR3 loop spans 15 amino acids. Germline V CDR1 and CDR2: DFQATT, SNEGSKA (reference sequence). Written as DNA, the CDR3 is TGCAGTGCTAGTCCTTCAGGGTTGGTAAACTATGGCTACACCTTC. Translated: CSASPSGLVNYGYTF.

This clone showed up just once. The CDR3 region is CASSPGRDYEQYF. DNA for the CDR3: TGTGCCAGCTCACCGGGGAGGGATTACGAGCAGTACTTC. The chain combines TRBV18 with TRBJ2-7; 7 positions agree with TRBD2. CDR1 and CDR2 from the germline V gene are KGHSH and LQKENI. V shed 3 bases, J shed 4 bases, and the junction held 3 bases outside the gene matches. The CDR3 has 13 amino acids.

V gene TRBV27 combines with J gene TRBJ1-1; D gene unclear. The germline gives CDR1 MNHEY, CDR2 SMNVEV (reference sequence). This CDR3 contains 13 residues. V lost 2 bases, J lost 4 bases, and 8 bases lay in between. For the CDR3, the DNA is TGTGCCAGCAGTTTACAGAGGGCCACTGAAGCTTTCTTT. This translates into CASSLQRATEAFF.

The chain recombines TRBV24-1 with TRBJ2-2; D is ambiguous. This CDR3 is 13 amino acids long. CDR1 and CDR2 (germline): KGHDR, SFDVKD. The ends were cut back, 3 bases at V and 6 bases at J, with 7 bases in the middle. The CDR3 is CATSDAEPGELFF. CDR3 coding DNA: TGTGCCACCAGTGATGCGGAACCCGGGGAGCTGTTTTTT.

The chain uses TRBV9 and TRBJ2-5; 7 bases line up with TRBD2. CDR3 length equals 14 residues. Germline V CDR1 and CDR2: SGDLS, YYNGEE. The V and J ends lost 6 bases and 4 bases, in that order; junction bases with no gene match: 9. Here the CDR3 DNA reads TGTGCCAGCACCCGTGAGGGGAGGGGAGAGACCCAGTACTTC. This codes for CASTREGRGETQYF.

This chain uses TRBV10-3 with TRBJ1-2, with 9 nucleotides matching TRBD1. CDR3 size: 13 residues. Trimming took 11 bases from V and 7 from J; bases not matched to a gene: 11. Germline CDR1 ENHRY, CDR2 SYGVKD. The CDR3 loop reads CAAGTGTGGGYTF. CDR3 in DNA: TGTGCCGCCGGGACAGGGACAGGAGGTGGCTACACCTTC.

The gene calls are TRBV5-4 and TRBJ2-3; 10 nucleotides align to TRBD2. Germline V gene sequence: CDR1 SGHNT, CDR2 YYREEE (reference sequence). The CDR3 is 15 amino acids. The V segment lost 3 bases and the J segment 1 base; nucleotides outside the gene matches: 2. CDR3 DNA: TGTGCCAGCAGCTCTGGACTAGCGGGCACAGATACGCAGTATTTT. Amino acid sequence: CASSSGLAGTDTQYF. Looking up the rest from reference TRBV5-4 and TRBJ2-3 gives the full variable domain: ETGVTQSPTHLIKTRGQQVTLRCSSQSGHNTVSWYQQALGQGPQFIFQYYREEENGRGNFPPRFSGLQFPNYSSELNVNALELDDSALYLCASSSGLAGTDTQYFGPGTRLTVL.

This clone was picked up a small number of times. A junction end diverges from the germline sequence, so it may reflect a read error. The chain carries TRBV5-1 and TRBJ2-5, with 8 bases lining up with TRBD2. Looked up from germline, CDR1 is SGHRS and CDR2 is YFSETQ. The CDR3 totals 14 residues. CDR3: CASYPERGREAQYF. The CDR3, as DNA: TGCGCCAGCTATCCCGAGCGGGGGAGAGAGGCCCAGTACTTC.

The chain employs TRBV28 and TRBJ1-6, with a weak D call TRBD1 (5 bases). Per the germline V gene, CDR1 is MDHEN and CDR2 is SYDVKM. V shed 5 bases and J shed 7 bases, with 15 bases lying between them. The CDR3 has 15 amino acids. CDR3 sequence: CASSHIIGQNSPLHF. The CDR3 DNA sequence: TGTGCCAGCAGTCACATTATCGGACAAAATTCACCCCTCCACTTT.

CDR3 region: CASIQGGGYGYTF. The CDR3, as DNA: TGTGCCAGTATTCAGGGGGGCGGCTATGGCTACACCTTC. J is TRBJ1-2 and V is TRBV28; 7 bases are a match to TRBD1. This CDR3 spans 13 amino acids. Per germline, CDR1 MDHEN and CDR2 SYDVKM. Losses at the gene ends were 9 bases for V and 4 bases for J; bases not matched to a gene: 8.

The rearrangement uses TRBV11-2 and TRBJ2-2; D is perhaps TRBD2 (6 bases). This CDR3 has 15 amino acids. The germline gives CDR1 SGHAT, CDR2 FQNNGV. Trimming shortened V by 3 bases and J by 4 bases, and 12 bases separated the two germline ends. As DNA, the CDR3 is TGTGCCAGCAGCTTCGCGGGGCCAGGCACCGGGGAGCTGTTTTTT. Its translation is CASSFAGPGTGELFF.